Below, 31 T cell receptor beta chains from the same sample are listed, as sequenced in a study of cytomegalovirus exposure and HLA in healthy donors. Primers included in the PCR were 60 Vbeta and 13 Jbeta primers. Profiling relied on immunoSEQ multiplex PCR, and the TCRdb table lists in-frame clones only, not all of them. The sample records about 130,000 clones, 70% to 85% being singletons. Material for sequencing was PBMCs. The receptors were gathered from a boy younger than 10 in good health and CMV-seronegative.

The gene calls are TRBV25-1 and TRBJ2-5; the D gene is possibly TRBD1 (6 bases). CDR1 MGHDK and CDR2 SYGVNS come from the germline V gene. The CDR3 runs 15 residues. Trimming cost V 4 bases and J 5 bases, with 17 bases left between them. CDR3 amino acids: CASSVSFRGRETQYF. The CDR3 nucleotides are TGTGCCAGCAGTGTATCATTCAGGGGACGCGAGACCCAGTACTTC. Looking up the rest from reference TRBV25-1 and TRBJ2-5 gives the full variable domain: EADIYQTPRYLVIGTGKKITLECSQTMGHDKMYWYQQDPGMELHLIHYSYGVNSTEKGDLSSESTVSRIRTEHFPLTLESARPSHTSQYLCASSVSFRGRETQYFGPGTRLLVL.

The table lists this clone with a few counts. V and J are TRBV15 and TRBJ2-3, with D hard to call. The CDR3 is 14 residues long. Trimming pared 0 bases from V and 1 base from J, leaving 5 bases between. Germline CDR1 and CDR2: LNHNV and YYDKDF (reference sequence). The CDR3 nucleotides read TGTGCCACCAGCAGAGATCTCGGCACAGATACGCAGTATTTT. As protein: CATSRDLGTDTQYF.

The J gene is TRBJ2-2, the V gene TRBV5-1; D ambiguous. The CDR3 is made up of 13 amino acids. V was cut by 2 bases and J by 1 base, with 3 bases left in between. Germline CDR1 reads SGHRS; CDR2 reads YFSETQ. The CDR3 region is CASSFLNTGELFF. The DNA for the CDR3 is TGCGCCAGCAGCTTCCTGAACACCGGGGAGCTGTTTTTT.

The chain links TRBV5-1 to TRBJ2-2, with 9 bases matching TRBD2. V was clipped by 0 bases and J by 6 bases; unmatched bases: 3. The V gene's germline CDR1 is SGHRS and CDR2 YFSETQ. There are 15 residues in the CDR3. Here the CDR3 reads CASSLAERGAGELFF. The CDR3 DNA follows: TGCGCCAGCAGCTTGGCTGAGCGGGGGGCCGGGGAGCTGTTTTTT.

This rearrangement joins TRBV4-1 to TRBJ2-2, with 7 bases lining up with TRBD1. CDR1 is MGHRA, CDR2 YSYEKL, per germline. J gave up 9 bases and V 4 bases, and 32 bases lay outside the gene matches. The CDR3 runs to 22 residues. CDR3 in amino acids: CASSPLGQVVLTGELFDRELFF. In DNA, the CDR3 is TGCGCCAGCAGCCCGCTCGGACAGGTCGTATTAACCGGGGAGCTGTTTGACCGGGAGCTGTTTTTT.

This clone was seen just once. The genes are TRBV6-4 and TRBJ2-6; weak D call: TRBD1 (5 bases). The germline V and J ends were trimmed by 2 bases and 2 bases, with 7 bases remaining between them. CDR3 length: 15 residues. Germline lookup yields CDR1 MRHNA and CDR2 SNTAGT. The CDR3 reads CASSDGRAGANVLTF. The CDR3 DNA reads as TGTGCCAGCAGTGACGGCAGGGCTGGGGCCAACGTCCTGACTTTC.

The DNA of the CDR3 is TGTGCCAGCAGTGAACGGCGGGGAAGCACAGATACGCAGTATTTT. Its protein product is CASSERRGSTDTQYF. The rearrangement joins TRBV2 to TRBJ2-3, with a weak D call TRBD2 (6 bases). The CDR3 runs to 15 residues. Trimming stripped 2 bases from V and 0 bases from J, with 9 bases between. Germline assignment: CDR1 SNHLY and CDR2 FYNNEI.

The chain combines TRBV7-2 with TRBJ1-5; TRBD1 matches at 8 bases. V was clipped by 4 bases and J by 0 bases; unmatched bases: 5. Germline V gene lookup returns CDR1 SGHTA and CDR2 FQGNSA. CDR3 size: 16 residues. Here the CDR3 DNA reads TGTGCCAGCAGCTCCTACGGGACAGGTAGCAATCAGCCCCAGCATTTT. Its protein is CASSSYGTGSNQPQHF.

The genes are TRBV6-6 and TRBJ2-2, with 9 bases fitting TRBD1. Germline V gene lookup returns CDR1 MNHNY and CDR2 SVGAGI (reference sequence). Germline trimming cut 9 bases from V and 6 bases from J; bases unmatched to any gene: 8. The CDR3 runs 14 residues. This CDR3 reads CASRDRDEAGELFF. The CDR3 DNA reads TGTGCCAGTCGGGACAGGGATGAGGCCGGGGAGCTGTTTTTT.

This clone was detected once. The V and J genes are TRBV5-5 and TRBJ1-1; 7 bases line up with TRBD1. Germline V lookup: CDR1 SGHKS, CDR2 YYEKEE (reference sequence). The CDR3 has 14 amino acids. After removal of 4 bases from V and 1 base from J, the junction contained 4 bases not matched to a gene. The CDR3 sequence is CASSVGQQNTEAFF. CDR3 in DNA: TGTGCCAGCAGCGTGGGACAGCAGAACACTGAAGCTTTCTTT.

The chain uses TRBV7-2 and TRBJ1-2; 8 positions agree with TRBD1. The CDR3 covers 15 residues. Germline loops: CDR1 SGHTA, CDR2 FQGNSA. J was trimmed by 4 bases and V by 5 bases; bases with no gene match: 9. The CDR3: CASSPYRGVGYGYTF. The CDR3 DNA follows: TGTGCCAGCAGCCCGTACAGGGGGGTTGGCTATGGCTACACCTTC.

As to this clone: Different DNA sequences within this sample yield the same CDR3. The chain carries TRBV9 and TRBJ1-1; no clear D. In germline, CDR1 is SGDLS, CDR2 YYNGEE. Trimming pared 1 base from V and 1 base from J, leaving 5 bases between. The CDR3 totals 13 residues. CDR3 sequence reads: CASSVTGNTEAFF. The CDR3 DNA is TGTGCCAGCAGCGTAACGGGGAACACTGAAGCTTTCTTT.

V gene TRBV9 combines with J gene TRBJ2-1; 13 nucleotides line up with TRBD2. V lost 3 bases and J lost 7; bases outside the gene matches: 4. This CDR3 region has 15 residues. Germline V CDR1 and CDR2: SGDLS, YYNGEE. In nucleotides, the CDR3 is TGTGCCAGCAGCGCCAGGACTAGCGGGGGAAATGAGCAGTTCTTC. Its translation is CASSARTSGGNEQFF.

The CDR3 spells CASSLPRGRGYGYTF. The CDR3 bases are TGTGCCAGCAGTCTTCCAAGGGGCAGGGGATATGGCTACACCTTC. The rearrangement joins TRBV6-1 to TRBJ1-2; D is possibly TRBD1 (6 bases). CDR1 and CDR2 (germline): MNHNS, SASEGT. This CDR3 has 15 residues. Trimming removed 5 bases from V and 5 bases from J, with 18 bases in between.

Worth noting for this clone: One junction end disagrees with the germline gene, perhaps due to a read error. V gene TRBV7-9 combines with J gene TRBJ1-2; TRBD1 is a possible D gene (5 bases). CDR3 size: 16 residues. Germline CDR1 is SEHNR and CDR2 is FQNEAQ (reference sequence). This chain's CDR3 is CSSSLAIKIGEGGYTF. The DNA of the CDR3 is TGTTCCAGCAGCTTAGCGATAAAAATAGGGGAGGGTGGCTACACCTTC.

V usage is TRBV5-6 and J usage is TRBJ2-1, with 12 bases fitting TRBD2. Germline V lookup: CDR1 SGHDT, CDR2 YYEEEE. Trimming removed 6 bases from V and 3 bases from J; junction bases left unmatched: 10. The CDR3 spans 17 residues. The CDR3 nucleotides read TGTGCCAGCACCTATTCGACTAGCGGGAGTTTCTACAATGAGCAGTTCTTC. The encoded protein is CASTYSTSGSFYNEQFF.

This chain uses TRBV5-1 with TRBJ1-2; 7 bases align to TRBD1. Trimming removed 0 bases from V and 0 bases from J; junction bases left unmatched: 5. CDR3 size: 16 residues. Germline-derived CDR1 and CDR2 are SGHRS and YFSETQ. CDR3 sequence (DNA): TGCGCCAGCAGCTTGGCCCCGGGACAGACTAACTATGGCTACACCTTC. This sequence encodes CASSLAPGQTNYGYTF.

This clone was seen a single time. This chain links TRBV19 with TRBJ1-1, with a weak D call TRBD1 (5 bases). Between the trimmed V and J ends, which lost 6 bases and 5 bases, there was a span of 10 bases. The CDR3 runs 12 residues. CDR1 is LNHDA and CDR2 is SQIVND in the germline V gene (reference sequence). CDR3 DNA: TGTGCCAGTAGCAAACGGGGGACTGAAGCTTTCTTT. It yields the protein CASSKRGTEAFF.

In DNA, the CDR3 is TGCGCCAGCAGCCACTTAGGACAGCATTCGTCTGAAGCTTTCTTT. This translates into CASSHLGQHSSEAFF. The chain uses TRBV4-3 and TRBJ1-1; a weak D match, TRBD1 (6 bases). The CDR3 extends over 15 amino acids. Germline V gives CDR1 LGHNA, CDR2 YSLEER. V was shortened by 3 bases and J by 6 bases, with 17 bases between the two germline ends.

The chain couples TRBV5-1 to TRBJ1-3; the D is unclear. This CDR3 is built from 15 residues. Germline assignment: CDR1 SGHRS and CDR2 YFSETQ. V dropped 0 bases and J dropped 0 bases, with 7 bases sitting between them. The CDR3 is CASSLAGSSGNTIYF. The CDR3 nucleotides are TGCGCCAGCAGCTTGGCCGGTAGCTCTGGAAACACCATATATTTT.

With respect to this clone: A read error may produce the germline difference seen at one junction end. The chain couples TRBV7-9 to TRBJ2-2; possibly TRBD1 for D (5 bases). Germline CDR1 reads SEHNR; CDR2 reads FQNEAQ (reference sequence). The CDR3 has 18 residues. The DNA of the CDR3 is TGTTCCAGCAGCTCCGGACCCCCCTTAGGGGTCAACACCGGGGAGCTGTTTTTT. It specifies CSSSSGPPLGVNTGELFF.

This chain uses TRBV15 with TRBJ2-1, with D maybe TRBD2 (5 bases). The V end was cut by 1 base, the J end by 8 bases, with 15 bases between. CDR3 length equals 15 residues. In germline, CDR1 is LNHNV, CDR2 YYDKDF (reference sequence). The CDR3 nucleotides are TGTGCCACCAGCAGAGCCGGAGGCGGACGCGATGAGCAGTTCTTC. Translating gives CATSRAGGGRDEQFF.

The chain combines TRBV27 with TRBJ2-5, with 9 bases matching TRBD1. V gave up 7 bases and J gave up 4 bases; unmatched junction bases: 7. There are 14 residues in the CDR3. The germline gives CDR1 MNHEY, CDR2 SMNVEV (reference sequence). CDR3 bases: TGTGCCAGCACCTCGACAGGGGGGTTAGAGACCCAGTACTTC. Its protein is CASTSTGGLETQYF.

The rearrangement uses TRBV5-6 and TRBJ1-1, with D maybe TRBD1 (5 bases). The germline V gene encodes CDR1 SGHDT and CDR2 YYEEEE. V lost 4 bases and J 6 bases, leaving 19 bases between the germline ends. This CDR3 is built from 15 residues. CDR3 sequence (DNA): TGTGCCAGCAGCCGCCTGGGGGGAAGGGGCTCTGAAGCTTTCTTT. Translation: CASSRLGGRGSEAFF.

This clone was found once. The chain links TRBV7-6 to TRBJ2-5; no clear D gene. Germline CDR1 SGHVS, CDR2 FNYEAQ. CDR3 length equals 13 residues. V lost 5 bases, J lost 5 bases, and 12 bases lay in between. The chain's CDR3 is CASSNRGRETQYF. In DNA, the CDR3 is TGTGCCAGCAGCAACCGTGGCAGGGAGACCCAGTACTTC.

The J gene is TRBJ1-4, the V gene TRBV5-5, with 7 bases fitting TRBD1. The CDR3 has 11 residues. CDR1 is SGHKS and CDR2 is YYEKEE in the germline V gene (reference sequence). After removal of 2 bases from V and 14 bases from J, the junction contained 3 bases not matched to a gene. The CDR3 protein is CASSFPGQLFF. The CDR3 region has the DNA TGTGCCAGCAGCTTTCCGGGACAGCTGTTTTTT.

The chain has TRBV7-2 and TRBJ2-5; D is possibly TRBD1 (6 bases). The germline gives CDR1 SGHTA, CDR2 FQGNSA. The CDR3 length is 14 residues. Trimming took off 5 bases at V and 1 base at J, with 11 bases between the two ends. The CDR3 is CASSPTGFQETQYF. CDR3 sequence (DNA): TGTGCCAGCAGCCCCACAGGGTTCCAAGAGACCCAGTACTTC.

V is TRBV27 and J is TRBJ1-1; 8 bases line up with TRBD1. With V trimmed by 3 bases and J by 7 bases, 7 bases remained unmatched. Germline V gene lookup returns CDR1 MNHEY and CDR2 SMNVEV (reference sequence). The CDR3 runs 14 residues. The CDR3 spells CASSLSGGANEAFF. DNA of the CDR3: TGTGCCAGCAGTTTGTCAGGGGGCGCGAATGAAGCTTTCTTT.

The J gene is TRBJ1-1, the V gene TRBV2; 9 bases agree with TRBD1. The ends lost 6 bases at V and 3 bases at J; junction bases unmatched: 5. Germline CDR1 is SNHLY and CDR2 is FYNNEI. CDR3 size: 14 residues. CDR3: CASRLQGADTEAFF. The CDR3 DNA is TGTGCCAGCAGGCTACAGGGGGCGGACACTGAAGCTTTCTTT.

The chain uses TRBV6-6 and TRBJ1-4; maybe TRBD1 (5 bases). CDR1 is MNHNY and CDR2 is SVGAGI in the germline V gene (reference sequence). V lost 7 bases to trimming and J lost 2 bases, with 11 bases between them. The CDR3 sequence is 14 residues long. The CDR3 bases are TGTGCCAGCATCCGGGGGATCACTAATGAAAAACTGTTTTTT. This sequence encodes CASIRGITNEKLFF.

This chain connects TRBV4-3 to TRBJ1-2; D gene ambiguous. The V end lost 0 bases, the J end lost 5 bases, and 19 bases lay between the germline ends. Germline CDR1 reads LGHNA; CDR2 reads YSLEER. This CDR3 has 17 residues. The CDR3 protein is CASSQDPAARLGYGYTF. Written as DNA, the CDR3 is TGCGCCAGCAGCCAAGATCCGGCGGCCCGACTGGGTTATGGCTACACCTTC.